This TCR beta chain emerged from a study of cytomegalovirus exposure and HLA in healthy donors. Study-level findings and limits: The study recorded about 160 TCR beta chains that were cytomegalovirus-associated.

It was with 60 Vbeta and 13 Jbeta primers that the PCR ran. Profiling relied on immunoSEQ multiplex PCR, and the TCRdb table lists in-frame clones only, not all of them. Its clone listing holds some 150,000 clones. On this clone: The antigen is not known.

Germline V lookup: CDR1 WSHSY, CDR2 SAAADI. V was pared by 8 bases and J by 3 bases, with 11 bases between. The CDR3 is 12 amino acids. The sample comprised PBMCs. The TCR was taken from a woman aged 18-30 years in good health and CMV-seropositive. The chain is built from TRBV10-2 and TRBJ2-7, with D possibly being TRBD2 (5 bases). The CDR3 bases are TGCGCCAGCGGTTGGAGCGGCTACGAGCAGTACTTC. Its translation is CASGWSGYEQYF.